One and the same sample provided the 31 T cell receptor beta chains below, sequenced in a study of blood T cell repertoires in COVID-19. The table came from immunoSEQ multiplex PCR; TCRdb's copy has only in-frame clones and leaves some out. The data hold fewer than 200,000 clones, with roughly 80% observed a single time. Sequenced material: peripheral blood. The origin of the receptors is a man between 65 and 80 years old with acute or convalescent COVID-19.

The chain uses TRBV11-3 and TRBJ1-1; D is ambiguous. Per the germline V gene, CDR1 is SGHNT and CDR2 is YENEEA. V was cut by 1 base and J by 0 bases, with 12 bases left in between. The CDR3 is 16 amino acids. The CDR3 bases are TGTGCCAGCAGCTTAGTACAGTTTTCCATGAACACTGAAGCTTTCTTT. Its translation is CASSLVQFSMNTEAFF.

The chain carries TRBV7-9 and TRBJ2-3; 14 nucleotides match TRBD2. CDR3 length: 19 amino acids. V was clipped by 5 bases and J by 3 bases; unmatched bases: 13. Germline V gene lookup returns CDR1 SEHNR and CDR2 FQNEAQ (reference sequence). CDR3 DNA: TGTGCCAGCAGCACTCCGCCGGGACTAGCGGGAGCGCGGACAGATACGCAGTATTTT. Its translation: CASSTPPGLAGARTDTQYF. Supplemented by reference TRBV7-9 and TRBJ2-3, the full variable domain reads DTGVSQNPRHKITKRGQNVTFRCDPISEHNRLYWYRQTLGQGPEFLTYFQNEAQLEKSRLLSDRFSAERPKGSFSTLEIQRTEQGDSAMYLCASSTPPGLAGARTDTQYFGPGTRLTVL.

The gene calls are TRBV7-2 and TRBJ1-1; no reliable D call. Trimming removed 5 bases at V and 11 bases at J, with 6 bases between. The CDR3 runs to 9 residues. The germline V gene encodes CDR1 SGHTA and CDR2 FQGNSA. The CDR3 loop is CASSQMAFF. CDR3 sequence (DNA): TGTGCCAGCAGCCAGATGGCTTTCTTT. The whole variable domain, remainder taken from reference TRBV7-2 and TRBJ1-1, is GAGVSQSPSNKVTEKGKDVELRCDPISGHTALYWYRQSLGQGLEFLIYFQGNSAPDKSGLPSDRFSAERTGGSVSTLTIQRTQQEDSAVYLCASSQMAFFGQGTRLTVV.

This clone was recorded once. The chain combines TRBV2 with TRBJ2-7, with D unresolved. V lost 4 bases, J lost 3 bases, and 7 bases lay in between. Germline CDR1 reads SNHLY; CDR2 reads FYNNEI. The CDR3 totals 12 residues. The CDR3 region is CASSVEIYEQYF. CDR3 coding DNA: TGTGCCAGCAGTGTGGAGATCTACGAGCAGTACTTC.

This chain connects TRBV30 to TRBJ1-1; D might be TRBD1 (6 bases). The length of the CDR3 is 14 residues. The germline V gene has CDR1 GTSNPN and CDR2 SVGIG (reference sequence). V was cut by 2 bases and J by 4 bases, with 14 bases left in between. This CDR3 is CAWSSDQGFTEAFF. As DNA, the CDR3 is TGTGCCTGGAGTTCCGATCAGGGGTTCACTGAAGCTTTCTTT.

This clone was seen more than once but under ten times. This sample also contains other DNA sequences that code for the same CDR3. The rearrangement joins TRBV2 to TRBJ2-5; 10 positions match TRBD2. The germline V gene encodes CDR1 SNHLY and CDR2 FYNNEI. The CDR3 loop spans 15 amino acids. With V trimmed by 4 bases and J by 2 bases, 4 bases remained unmatched. The CDR3 sequence is CASSVGLADQETQYF. The CDR3 nucleotides are TGTGCCAGCAGTGTAGGACTAGCGGATCAAGAGACCCAGTACTTC.

This sequence joins TRBV5-1 and TRBJ1-2, with D perhaps TRBD1 (6 bases). The ends were cut back, 4 bases at V and 8 bases at J, with 15 bases in the middle. The V gene's germline CDR1 is SGHRS and CDR2 YFSETQ. This CDR3 contains 13 residues. The CDR3 DNA follows: TGCGCCAGCAGCCCCGCCCAGGGGTACGGCTACACCTTC. It yields the protein CASSPAQGYGYTF. Variable domain in full (rest from reference TRBV5-1 and TRBJ1-2): KAGVTQTPRYLIKTRGQQVTLSCSPISGHRSVSWYQQTPGQGLQFLFEYFSETQRNKGNFPGRFSGRQFSNSRSEMNVSTLELGDSALYLCASSPAQGYGYTFGSGTRLTVV.

The V call is TRBV27, the J call TRBJ2-7; 7 bases map to TRBD1. The CDR3 spans 14 residues. Per the germline V gene, CDR1 is MNHEY and CDR2 is SMNVEV (reference sequence). With 6 bases clipped from V and 0 bases from J, the junction kept 5 bases outside the gene matches. CDR3 loop: CASSYGDSSYEQYF. For the CDR3, the DNA is TGTGCCAGCAGCTACGGGGACAGCTCCTACGAGCAGTACTTC.

This clone turned up a few times. This chain connects TRBV7-9 to TRBJ2-1, with a weak D call TRBD2 (6 bases). V lost 0 bases and J 4 bases, leaving 16 bases between the germline ends. Germline V gene data show CDR1 as SEHNR and CDR2 as FQNEAQ (reference sequence). This CDR3 region has 17 residues. This CDR3 is CASSLALAGPGYNEQFF. CDR3 nucleotides: TGTGCCAGCAGCTTAGCGTTGGCGGGGCCGGGGTACAATGAGCAGTTCTTC. Filled out from reference TRBV7-9 and TRBJ2-1, the complete variable domain reads DTGVSQNPRHKITKRGQNVTFRCDPISEHNRLYWYRQTLGQGPEFLTYFQNEAQLEKSRLLSDRFSAERPKGSFSTLEIQRTEQGDSAMYLCASSLALAGPGYNEQFFGPGTRLTVL.

This clone was seen once. The J gene is TRBJ2-7, the V gene TRBV27; D is possibly TRBD1 (6 bases). Trimming took off 6 bases at V and 0 bases at J, with 12 bases between the two ends. Germline CDR1 reads MNHEY; CDR2 reads SMNVEV (reference sequence). The CDR3 runs 14 residues. Written as DNA, the CDR3 is TGTGCCAGCAGCCTTACAGGGTACTCCTACGAGCAGTACTTC. This encodes CASSLTGYSYEQYF.

This clone was seen more than once but under ten times. This chain links TRBV19 with TRBJ2-1; TRBD1 matches at 9 bases. Unmatched junction bases numbered 9, after V lost 6 bases and J lost 3 bases. CDR1 LNHDA and CDR2 SQIVND come from the germline V gene (reference sequence). The CDR3 is made up of 16 amino acids. The CDR3 sequence is CASRLLGDRDYNEQFF. In DNA, the CDR3 is TGTGCCAGTAGGCTTCTGGGGGACAGGGACTACAATGAGCAGTTCTTC.

This clone turned up a few times. This chain uses TRBV2 with TRBJ1-4; the D is unclear. The ends were cut back, 6 bases at V and 4 bases at J, with 9 bases in the middle. Germline V lookup: CDR1 SNHLY, CDR2 FYNNEI. This CDR3 has 13 residues. CDR3 sequence (DNA): TGTGCCAGCAGGCCCGGGATTAATGAAAAACTGTTTTTT. It yields the protein CASRPGINEKLFF.

The chain joins TRBV20-1 to TRBJ2-7; 7 nucleotides agree with TRBD2. V gave up 5 bases and J gave up 6 bases; unmatched junction bases: 4. The CDR3 runs to 11 residues. Germline V gene lookup returns CDR1 DFQATT and CDR2 SNEGSKA (reference sequence). For the CDR3, the DNA is TGCAGTGCTCGGTTAGCGGGCGAGCAGTACTTC. Amino acid sequence: CSARLAGEQYF.

The chain couples TRBV6-5 to TRBJ1-5, with a possible D match to TRBD1 (6 bases). CDR1 and CDR2 from the germline V gene are MNHEY and SVGAGI. V shed 7 bases and J shed 3 bases, with 16 bases lying between them. This CDR3 comprises 15 residues. The CDR3 spells CASMGQGTVNQPQHF. The CDR3 nucleotides read TGTGCCAGCATGGGACAAGGCACGGTCAATCAGCCCCAGCATTTT.

The chain is built from TRBV5-1 and TRBJ1-4, with D uncertain. Trimming took off 4 bases at V and 0 bases at J, with 13 bases between the two ends. This CDR3 contains 16 residues. Germline loops: CDR1 SGHRS, CDR2 YFSETQ. The CDR3 region is CASSLARGATNEKLFF. The CDR3 DNA sequence: TGCGCCAGCAGCCTGGCCCGGGGTGCAACTAATGAAAAACTGTTTTTT.

In its sample, this clone was seen many times. In nucleotides, the CDR3 is TGTGCCAGCAGTGGGTACAGCTCTGGAAACACCATATATTTT. This sequence encodes CASSGYSSGNTIYF. The rearrangement uses TRBV2 and TRBJ1-3; D is ambiguous. The V gene lost 4 bases and the J gene lost 0 bases, with 7 bases spanning the gap. CDR3 length equals 14 residues. Germline V CDR1 and CDR2: SNHLY, FYNNEI.

The CDR3 loop reads CASSQDGTSNEKLFF. The CDR3 DNA sequence: TGTGCCAGCAGCCAAGATGGGACAAGCAATGAAAAACTGTTTTTT. This chain connects TRBV3-1 (or the pseudogene TRBV3-2) to TRBJ1-4; D may be TRBD1 (6 bases). V shed 0 bases and J shed 5 bases, with 10 bases lying between them. Germline V lookup: CDR1 LGHDT, CDR2 YNNKEL (reference sequence). The CDR3 has 15 residues.

This clone was seen a few times. This rearrangement joins TRBV9 to TRBJ1-3; 9 nucleotides line up with TRBD1. The germline CDR1 and CDR2 sequences are SGDLS and YYNGEE. J gave up 0 bases and V 2 bases, and 6 bases lay outside the gene matches. The CDR3 runs 17 residues. As DNA, the CDR3 is TGTGCCAGCAGCGTTCCGGGACAGGGACCCTCTGGAAACACCATATATTTT. It yields the protein CASSVPGQGPSGNTIYF.

This clone was found many times. This chain links TRBV30 with TRBJ1-1, with 8 bases fitting TRBD1. Germline V lookup: CDR1 GTSNPN, CDR2 SVGIG (reference sequence). V shed 7 bases and J 4 bases; nucleotides not matched to a gene: 11. The CDR3 totals 14 residues. The CDR3 DNA reads TGTGCCTCCACGCCCGGGACAGGAGGCACTGAAGCTTTCTTT. It codes for CASTPGTGGTEAFF.

The V gene is TRBV7-2, the J gene TRBJ2-7; 9 bases line up with TRBD1. The CDR3 runs 15 residues. With 3 bases clipped from V and 3 bases from J, the junction kept 6 bases outside the gene matches. The germline V gene encodes CDR1 SGHTA and CDR2 FQGNSA. DNA for the CDR3: TGTGCCAGCAGCTTTTCCGGGACAGGGAGCTACGAGCAGTACTTC. Amino acids: CASSFSGTGSYEQYF.

The rearrangement uses TRBV3-1 (or the pseudogene TRBV3-2) and TRBJ2-5; D gene uncertain. Germline values: CDR1 LGHDT, CDR2 YNNKEL (reference sequence). Trimming left V 0 bases short and J 6 bases short, with 8 bases between. The CDR3 spans 13 residues. DNA for the CDR3: TGTGCCAGCAGCCAAGATTTAATCCAGACCCAGTACTTC. Protein: CASSQDLIQTQYF.

This clone was found once. The CDR3 region is CASSLARGAQETQYF. The CDR3, as DNA: TGTGCCAGCAGCTTGGCCCGGGGAGCCCAAGAGACCCAGTACTTC. The V gene is TRBV5-4, the J gene TRBJ2-5, with a tentative D call TRBD2 (5 bases). V gave up 0 bases and J gave up 1 base, with 10 bases separating them. The CDR3 is 15 residues long. CDR1 and CDR2 (germline): SGHNT, YYREEE (reference sequence). The whole variable domain, remainder taken from reference TRBV5-4 and TRBJ2-5, is ETGVTQSPTHLIKTRGQQVTLRCSSQSGHNTVSWYQQALGQGPQFIFQYYREEENGRGNFPPRFSGLQFPNYSSELNVNALELDDSALYLCASSLARGAQETQYFGPGTRLLVL.

The gene calls are TRBV9 and TRBJ1-3; D perhaps matches TRBD1 (6 bases). The germline gives CDR1 SGDLS, CDR2 YYNGEE. The V end lost 5 bases, the J end lost 3 bases, and 12 bases lay between the germline ends. The CDR3 is 14 residues long. The CDR3: CASSDTGFGNTIYF. The CDR3 nucleotides read TGTGCCAGCAGTGACACAGGGTTTGGAAACACCATATATTTT.

This clone was seen a handful of times. This sample includes further DNA sequences coding for the same CDR3. V usage is TRBV5-5 and J usage is TRBJ1-2; tentatively, D is TRBD1 (6 bases). The CDR3 has 15 amino acids. Germline values: CDR1 SGHKS, CDR2 YYEKEE (reference sequence). V lost 0 bases and J lost 4, with 13 bases in between. The CDR3: CASSLDRAWIYGYTF. The CDR3 coding sequence is TGTGCCAGCAGCTTGGACAGGGCCTGGATCTATGGCTACACCTTC.

The chain carries TRBV6-5 and TRBJ1-2, with TRBD1 identical over 8 bases. CDR3 size: 15 residues. V dropped 5 bases and J dropped 4; count of bases not matched to a gene: 9. Germline CDR1 MNHEY, CDR2 SVGAGI. CDR3 coding DNA: TGTGCCAGCAGTCCCCTGGGGGGACAGGTCTATGGCTACACCTTC. It translates to CASSPLGGQVYGYTF.

V usage is TRBV7-3 and J usage is TRBJ1-1; D gene unclear. The CDR3 runs to 15 residues. Trimming pared 1 base from V and 1 base from J, leaving 10 bases between. Germline CDR1 is SGHTA and CDR2 is FQGTGA. DNA of the CDR3: TGTGCCAGCAGCTTAAGGCGGACTACGAACACTGAAGCTTTCTTT. This codes for CASSLRRTTNTEAFF. Full variable domain (rest looked up from reference TRBV7-3 and TRBJ1-1): GAGVSQTPSNKVTEKGKYVELRCDPISGHTALYWYRQSLGQGPEFLIYFQGTGAADDSGLPNDRFFAVRPEGSVSTLKIQRTERGDSAVYLCASSLRRTTNTEAFFGQGTRLTVV.

V usage is TRBV5-1 and J usage is TRBJ2-5; 8 nucleotides match TRBD2. The junction had 6 bases not matched to a gene; V was cut back by 1 base and J by 1 base. The CDR3 extends over 16 amino acids. Germline values: CDR1 SGHRS, CDR2 YFSETQ. The CDR3 is CASSLIAGGFQETQYF. In nucleotides, the CDR3 is TGCGCCAGCAGCTTGATCGCGGGAGGATTCCAAGAGACCCAGTACTTC.

The chain is built from TRBV12-5 and TRBJ1-3; no reliable D call. The germline V gene encodes CDR1 LGHNT and CDR2 FRNRAP. V lost 3 bases and J 0 bases, leaving 12 bases between the germline ends. The CDR3 consists of 16 residues. CDR3 sequence reads: CASGFHAPSSGNTIYF. CDR3 DNA: TGTGCTAGTGGTTTCCATGCACCGAGCTCTGGAAACACCATATATTTT. Combining the CDR3 with reference TRBV12-5 and TRBJ1-3 gives the whole variable domain DARVTQTPRHKVTEMGQEVTMRCQPILGHNTVFWYRQTMMQGLELLAYFRNRAPLDDSGMPKDRFSAEMPDATLATLKIQPSEPRDSAVYFCASGFHAPSSGNTIYFGEGSWLTVV.

The V call is TRBV9, the J call TRBJ2-3; 8 nucleotides line up with TRBD1. The germline gives CDR1 SGDLS, CDR2 YYNGEE. The V and J ends lost 1 base and 4 bases, in that order; junction bases with no gene match: 8. The CDR3 runs 16 residues. As DNA, the CDR3 is TGTGCCAGCAGCGTATCAGGGGGCAGTGTCTCAGATACGCAGTATTTT. Its translation: CASSVSGGSVSDTQYF.

The chain joins TRBV25-1 to TRBJ1-2, with 11 positions matching TRBD1. This CDR3 region has 15 residues. From germline, CDR1 is MGHDK and CDR2 SYGVNS. With 3 bases clipped from V and 5 bases from J, the junction kept 5 bases outside the gene matches. CDR3 nucleotides: TGTGCCAGCAGTGATCCGGGACAGGGGGTTTATGGCTACACCTTC. Residues: CASSDPGQGVYGYTF.

V is TRBV28 and J is TRBJ2-3; possibly TRBD1 for D (5 bases). Germline V gives CDR1 MDHEN, CDR2 SYDVKM. V was cut by 2 bases and J by 0 bases, with 9 bases left in between. The CDR3 loop spans 15 amino acids. CDR3 amino acids: CASSLRGPSTDTQYF. CDR3 in DNA: TGTGCCAGCAGTTTAAGGGGTCCGAGCACAGATACGCAGTATTTT.